The clone carrying this T cell receptor (beta chain) appeared many times. The antigen remains undetermined. The study based diagnoses on clinical symptoms, serum thyroxine and TRAb, thyroid ultrasound and orbital computed tomography. Germline CDR1 is GTSNPN and CDR2 is SVGIG (reference sequence). This CDR3 region has 13 residues. Trimming took 5 bases from V and 2 from J, leaving 12 bases between them. This entry is derived from a study of T cells in Graves' hyperthyroidism and ophthalmopathy. Findings and caveats of the study: Ophthalmopathy could be told apart from stable hyperthyroidism with a 13 V-J model. Most expanded thyroid clonotypes above 0.001 also appeared in blood.

The investigators amplified TCR beta CDR3 regions from RNA transcripts. HTBI primers were employed in a first-round RT-PCR of the TCR CDR3. Each CDR3 protein gets one entry after TCRdb re-called the multiplex PCR reads with MiXCR. The sample gives fewer than 550,000 distinct CDR3 sequences, around 22% of which show up once; approximately 10% is in the top ten. The chain links TRBV30 to TRBJ1-2; no clear D. The receptor comes from a woman aged 25 to 45 with Graves' ophthalmopathy. Sequencing was done on a sample of blood. CDR3 bases: TGTGCCTGGGAGCAGCAGGCCAACTATGGCTACACCTTC. This gives the protein CAWEQQANYGYTF.